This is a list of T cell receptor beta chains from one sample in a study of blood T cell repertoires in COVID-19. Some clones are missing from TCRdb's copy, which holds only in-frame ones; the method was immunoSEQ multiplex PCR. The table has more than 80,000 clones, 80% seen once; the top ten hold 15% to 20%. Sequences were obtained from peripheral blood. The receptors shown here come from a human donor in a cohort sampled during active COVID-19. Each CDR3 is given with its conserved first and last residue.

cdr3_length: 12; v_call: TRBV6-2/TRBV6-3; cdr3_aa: CASSLLSGELFF
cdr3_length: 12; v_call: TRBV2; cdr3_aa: CASNSGVYEQYF
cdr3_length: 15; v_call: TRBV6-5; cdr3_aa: CASSPGTGGYQPQHF
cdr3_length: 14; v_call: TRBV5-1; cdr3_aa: CASSRDSDNSPLHF
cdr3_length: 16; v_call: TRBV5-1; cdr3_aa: CASSLRGTGGATEAFF
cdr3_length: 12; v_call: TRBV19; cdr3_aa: CASSPQGETQYF
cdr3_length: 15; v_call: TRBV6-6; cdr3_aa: CASSTTQGARYGYTF
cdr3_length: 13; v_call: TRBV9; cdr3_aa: CASSVEHNTEAFF
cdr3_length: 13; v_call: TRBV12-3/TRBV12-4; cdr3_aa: CASSFGGGYGYTF
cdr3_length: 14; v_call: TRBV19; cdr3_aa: CASSIYGANTEAFF
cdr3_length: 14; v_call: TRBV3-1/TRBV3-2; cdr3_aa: CASSLRTSGSEQYF
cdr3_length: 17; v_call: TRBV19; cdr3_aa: CASSPRRRAGGTDTQYF
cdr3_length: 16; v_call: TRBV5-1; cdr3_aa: CASSFDRGGPGETQYF
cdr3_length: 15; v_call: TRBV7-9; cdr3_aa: CASSFRRGNQETQYF
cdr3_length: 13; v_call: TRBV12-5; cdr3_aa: CASGLEIGGRAFF
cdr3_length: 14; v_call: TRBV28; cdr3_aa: CASSRGLDRYEQYF
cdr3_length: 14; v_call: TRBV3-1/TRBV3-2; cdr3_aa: CASSLISGANVLTF
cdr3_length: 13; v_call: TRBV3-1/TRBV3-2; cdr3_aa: CASSQEGGYGYTF
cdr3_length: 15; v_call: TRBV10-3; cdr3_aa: CAIRRGAGVTGELFF
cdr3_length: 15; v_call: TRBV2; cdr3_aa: CASSLQPSSGNTIYF
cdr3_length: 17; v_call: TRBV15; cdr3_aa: CATSRDPGGRYTDTQYF
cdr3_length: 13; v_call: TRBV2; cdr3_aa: CASSRDSTGELFF
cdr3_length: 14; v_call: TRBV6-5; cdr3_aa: CASRLADPYNEQFF
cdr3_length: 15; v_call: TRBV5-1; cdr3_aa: CASSLNQGTGGGYTF
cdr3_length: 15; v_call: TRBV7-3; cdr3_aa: CASSPTGLGVETQYF
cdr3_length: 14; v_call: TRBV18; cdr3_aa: CASSPPFVPGELFF
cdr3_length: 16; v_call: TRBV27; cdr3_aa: CASSLLGSSRGYGYTF
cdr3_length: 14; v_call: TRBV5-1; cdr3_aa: CASSPYPSTDTQYF
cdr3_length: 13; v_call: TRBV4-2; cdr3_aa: CASSQGTPGTQYF
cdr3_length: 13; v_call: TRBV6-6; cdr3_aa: CASSYLSGYEQYF
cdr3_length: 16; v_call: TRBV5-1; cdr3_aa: CASSSGQLSGADTQYF
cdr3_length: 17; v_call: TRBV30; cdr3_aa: CAWSRDILRFSGNTIYF
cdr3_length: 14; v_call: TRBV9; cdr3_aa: CASSVDRLQETQYF
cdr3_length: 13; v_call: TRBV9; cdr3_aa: CASSPGQYSPLHF
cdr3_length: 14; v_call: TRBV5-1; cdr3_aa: CASSSQGINEKLFF
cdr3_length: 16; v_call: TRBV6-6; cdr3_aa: CASRLRLAGGLNEQFF
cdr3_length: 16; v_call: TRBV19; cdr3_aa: CASSIGRGGTNEKLFF
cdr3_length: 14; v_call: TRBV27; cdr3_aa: CASIPGREESPLHF